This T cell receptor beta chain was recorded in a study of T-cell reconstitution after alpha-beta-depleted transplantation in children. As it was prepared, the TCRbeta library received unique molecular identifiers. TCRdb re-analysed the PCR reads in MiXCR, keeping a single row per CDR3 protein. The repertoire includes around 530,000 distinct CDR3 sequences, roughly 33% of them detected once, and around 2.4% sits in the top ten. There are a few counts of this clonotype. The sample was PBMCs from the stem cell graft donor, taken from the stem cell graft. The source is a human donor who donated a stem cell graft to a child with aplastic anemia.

The CDR3 protein is CASSFSGMSTDTQYF. CDR3 coding DNA: TGTGCCAGCAGTTTTAGCGGGATGAGCACAGATACGCAGTATTTT. The chain has TRBV27 and TRBJ2-3; TRBD2 matches at 8 bases. The CDR3 covers 15 residues. J lost 0 bases, V lost 3 bases, and 2 bases had no gene match. From germline, CDR1 is MNHEY and CDR2 SMNVEV (reference sequence).